The 3 T cell receptor beta chains below were found in one sample sequenced in a study of blood T cell repertoires in COVID-19. Libraries were prepared by immunoSEQ multiplex PCR; TCRdb keeps only in-frame clonotypes and omits some of them. Counted here are more than 300,000 clones, 86% occurring once; the ten biggest clones make up around 1.5%. The sequencing input was peripheral blood. The receptors originated from a woman in her 50s with acute or convalescent COVID-19.

The V gene is TRBV28, the J gene TRBJ1-1; 8 nucleotides agree with TRBD1. The CDR3 covers 14 residues. Germline trimming cut 6 bases from V and 2 bases from J; bases unmatched to any gene: 5. The V gene's germline CDR1 is MDHEN and CDR2 SYDVKM. The DNA for the CDR3 is TGTGCCAGCAGCAGACAGGGGATAAACACTGAAGCTTTCTTT. Its protein product is CASSRQGINTEAFF.

V and J are TRBV10-1 and TRBJ1-2; the D is unclear. From germline, CDR1 is WNHNN and CDR2 SYGVQD (reference sequence). This CDR3 region has 14 residues. V gave up 2 bases and J gave up 7 bases, with 14 bases separating them. The CDR3 region is CASSEGRLGFGYTF. The CDR3 DNA reads as TGCGCCAGCAGTGAGGGCAGGCTGGGCTTTGGCTACACCTTC.

The chain couples TRBV5-8 to TRBJ1-5, with D perhaps TRBD1 (6 bases). Germline loops: CDR1 SGHTS, CDR2 YDEGEE. Trimming stripped 4 bases from V and 0 bases from J, with 17 bases between. The CDR3 loop spans 17 amino acids. The CDR3 nucleotides are TGTGCCAGCAGCCCTAACCCTACAGGGTATAGCAATCAGCCCCAGCATTTT. Translating it yields CASSPNPTGYSNQPQHF.